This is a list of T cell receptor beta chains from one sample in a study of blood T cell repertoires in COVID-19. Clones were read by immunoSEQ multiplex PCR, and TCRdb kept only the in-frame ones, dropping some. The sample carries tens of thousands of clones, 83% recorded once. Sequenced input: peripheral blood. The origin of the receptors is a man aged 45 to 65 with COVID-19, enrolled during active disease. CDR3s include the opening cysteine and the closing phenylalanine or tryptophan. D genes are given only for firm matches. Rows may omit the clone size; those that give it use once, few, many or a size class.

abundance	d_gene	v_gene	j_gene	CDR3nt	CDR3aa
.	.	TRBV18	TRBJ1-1	TGTGCCAGCTCACCAGAAGGGGGACGGGATGAAGCTTTCTTT	CASSPEGGRDEAFF
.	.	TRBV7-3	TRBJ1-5	TGTGCCAGCAGCTTACGTCGGGGGAATCGGCCCCAGCATTTT	CASSLRRGNRPQHF
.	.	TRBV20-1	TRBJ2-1	TGCAGTGCCTTAGACAATGAGCAGTTCTTC	CSALDNEQFF
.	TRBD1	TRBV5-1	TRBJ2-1	TGCGCCAGCAGCTCCAGGGGGAATGAGCAGTTCTTC	CASSSRGNEQFF
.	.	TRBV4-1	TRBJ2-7	TGCGCCAGCAGCCAAGATCGCGGAGGCGCCTACGAGCAGTACTTC	CASSQDRGGAYEQYF
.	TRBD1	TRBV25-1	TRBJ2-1	TGTGCCAGCAGTGGGGACAGGGGATGGGAGCAGTTCTTC	CASSGDRGWEQFF
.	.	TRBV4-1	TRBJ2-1	TGCGCCAGCAGCCGAGCACCCGGGGGCTCCTACAATGAGCAGTTCTTC	CASSRAPGGSYNEQFF
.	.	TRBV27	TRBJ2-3	TGTGCCAGCAGTTCGGTTCAAATGGGCACAGATACGCAGTATTTT	CASSSVQMGTDTQYF
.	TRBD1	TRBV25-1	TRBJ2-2	TGTGCCAGCAGCTTGGCCGGGACAGGGGAAACCGGGGAGCTGTTTTTT	CASSLAGTGETGELFF
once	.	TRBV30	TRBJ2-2	TGTGCCTGGAGTGTTATAACGGGAAACACCGGGGAGCTGTTTTTT	CAWSVITGNTGELFF
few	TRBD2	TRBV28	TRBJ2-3	TGTGCCAGCAGCAAGACTAGCGGGAGGACGATTAGCACAGATACGCAGTATTTT	CASSKTSGRTISTDTQYF
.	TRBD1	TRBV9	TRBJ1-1	TGTGCCAGCAGCATCGCCCAGGGGGCGAACACTGAAGCTTTCTTT	CASSIAQGANTEAFF
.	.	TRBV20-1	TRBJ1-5	TGCAGTGCTAGTTTAACAGGGATGACGGGCAATCAGCCCCAGCATTTT	CSASLTGMTGNQPQHF
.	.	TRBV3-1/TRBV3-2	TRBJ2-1	TGTGCCAGCAGCCACAGAACCGGGATACTCCTCCATGAGCAGTTCTTC	CASSHRTGILLHEQFF
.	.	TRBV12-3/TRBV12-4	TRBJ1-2	TGTGCGGCGGGGCTGGACTATGGCTACACCTTC	CAAGLDYGYTF
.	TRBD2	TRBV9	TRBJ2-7	TGTGCCAGCAGCGCCCACGGCGGGAGAGGGCCCTCCTACGAGCAGTACTTC	CASSAHGGRGPSYEQYF